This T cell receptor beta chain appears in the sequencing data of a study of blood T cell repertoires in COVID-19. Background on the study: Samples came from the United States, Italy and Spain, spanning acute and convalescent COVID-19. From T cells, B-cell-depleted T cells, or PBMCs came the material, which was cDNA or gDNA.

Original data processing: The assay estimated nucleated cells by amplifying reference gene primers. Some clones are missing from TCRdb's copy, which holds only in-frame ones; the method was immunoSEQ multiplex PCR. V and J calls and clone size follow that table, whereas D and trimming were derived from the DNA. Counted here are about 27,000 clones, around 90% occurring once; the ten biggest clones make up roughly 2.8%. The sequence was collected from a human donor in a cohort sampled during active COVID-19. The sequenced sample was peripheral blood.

CDR3 region: CASSVAGQQHGYTF. As DNA, the CDR3 is TGTGCCAGCAGCGTAGCAGGACAACAACATGGCTACACCTTC. The gene calls are TRBV9 and TRBJ1-2, with D maybe TRBD1 (5 bases). Trimming removed 0 bases at V and 6 bases at J, with 12 bases between. Per the germline V gene, CDR1 is SGDLS and CDR2 is YYNGEE. The CDR3 length is 14 residues.